This TCR beta chain was sequenced during a study of human T cells and chemical hapten exposure. This CDR3 comprises 11 residues. Germline-derived CDR1 and CDR2 are ENHRY and SYGVKD. Trimming stripped 2 bases from V and 8 bases from J, with 3 bases between. The time point is: patch test 1, 2 weeks after DPC sensitization. The treatment was: therapeutic diphenylcyclopropenone sensitization with weekly scalp DPC. Authors' analysis steps: TCRs per sample had a median of around 98,000 and ranged from roughly 20,000 to 700,000. TCRdb used MiXCR to reprocess the RACE reads, holding one entry per CDR3 protein. V and J calls and clone size were set by TCRdb, not the authors. This sample yields 350,000 or so distinct CDR3 sequences, of which around 7% are seen a single time; 7.5% to 8.5% belongs to the top ten. This clonotype was found many times. The antigen is unknown. Findings and caveats of the study: DPC sensitization produced no change in TCRs with frequency above 1 in 1000.

This TCR was recovered from a woman aged 18 to 35 with alopecia areata. Some clones in this sample may be carry-over from other donors' samples. The J gene is TRBJ2-2, the V gene TRBV10-3; D is undetermined. The source was whole blood, collected in connection with sensitization to the hapten diphenylcyclopropenone (DPC). CDR3 bases: TGTGCCATCAGTGAGCTGGGGGAGCTGTTTTTT. Its protein product is CAISELGELFF.